The T cell receptor (beta chain) under discussion was sequenced for a study of cytomegalovirus exposure and HLA in healthy donors. General study results and limits: A reported reduction in N-insertions relative to the roughly 700-donor mean was seen in an Asian-associated ancestry cluster in a later analysis. TCR beta V segments were, for the most part, productive about 87% or about 30% of the time in an earlier analysis.

Donors in the study were healthy people who gave bone marrow. Researchers ran the PCR with 60 Vbeta and 13 Jbeta primers. Only in-frame clones appear in the TCRdb table, and some are missing; sequencing was by immunoSEQ multiplex PCR. The sample shows 99,000 or so clones, around 79% of them seen only once. A word on this clone: Its antigen remains unknown.

Per germline, CDR1 MNHEY and CDR2 SMNVEV (reference sequence). Deletions cut 3 bases from V and 2 bases from J, with 12 bases between. The CDR3 extends over 15 amino acids. Sequences were obtained from PBMCs. The receptor was derived from a man between 60 and 75 years old in good health and CMV-seropositive. V usage is TRBV27 and J usage is TRBJ2-3, with D tentatively TRBD2 (6 bases). CDR3 nucleotides: TGTGCCAGCAGTTTTGTGGGACTTACCACAGATACGCAGTATTTT. It specifies CASSFVGLTTDTQYF.